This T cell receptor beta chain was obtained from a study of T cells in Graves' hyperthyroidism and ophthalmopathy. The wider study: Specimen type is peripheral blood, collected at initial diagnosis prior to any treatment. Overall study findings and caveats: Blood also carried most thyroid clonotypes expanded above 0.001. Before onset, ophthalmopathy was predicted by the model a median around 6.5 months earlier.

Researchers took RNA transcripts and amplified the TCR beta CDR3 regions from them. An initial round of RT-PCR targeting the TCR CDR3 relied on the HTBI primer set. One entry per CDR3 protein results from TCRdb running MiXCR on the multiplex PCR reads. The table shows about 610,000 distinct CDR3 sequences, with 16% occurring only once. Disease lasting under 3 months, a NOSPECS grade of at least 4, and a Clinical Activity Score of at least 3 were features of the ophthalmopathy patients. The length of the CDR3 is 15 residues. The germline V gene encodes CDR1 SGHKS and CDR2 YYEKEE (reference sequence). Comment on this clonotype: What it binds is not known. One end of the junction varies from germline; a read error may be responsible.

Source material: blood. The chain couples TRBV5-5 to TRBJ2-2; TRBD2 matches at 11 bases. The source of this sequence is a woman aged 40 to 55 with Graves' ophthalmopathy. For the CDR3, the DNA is TGTGCCAGCAGCTTGGGACTAGCGGGGACCGGGGAGCTGCTTTTT. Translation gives CASSLGLAGTGELLF.